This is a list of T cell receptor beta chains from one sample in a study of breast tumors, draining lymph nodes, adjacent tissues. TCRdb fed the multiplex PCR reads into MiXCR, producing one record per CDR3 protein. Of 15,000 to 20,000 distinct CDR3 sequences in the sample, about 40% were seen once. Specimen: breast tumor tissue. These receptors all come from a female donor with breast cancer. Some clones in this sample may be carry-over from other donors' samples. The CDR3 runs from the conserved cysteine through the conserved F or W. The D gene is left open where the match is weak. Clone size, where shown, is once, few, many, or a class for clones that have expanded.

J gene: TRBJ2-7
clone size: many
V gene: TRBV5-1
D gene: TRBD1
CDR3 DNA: TGCGCCAGCAGCCCCGGAGACAGGGTTCACGAGCAGTACTTC
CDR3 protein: CASSPGDRVHEQYF

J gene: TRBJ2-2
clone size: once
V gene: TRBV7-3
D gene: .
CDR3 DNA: TGTGCCAGCAGCTTACTCGGGGGGAACACCGGGGAGCTGTTTTTT
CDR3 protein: CASSLLGGNTGELFF

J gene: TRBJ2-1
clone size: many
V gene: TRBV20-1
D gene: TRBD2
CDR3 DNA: TGCAGTGCTCCCAACACCGGGACTAGCCACAATGAGCAGTTCTTC
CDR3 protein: CSAPNTGTSHNEQFF

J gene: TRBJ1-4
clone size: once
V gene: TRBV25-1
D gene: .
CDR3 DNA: .
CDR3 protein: CASSRSYNEQFFGPGTGDEKLFF

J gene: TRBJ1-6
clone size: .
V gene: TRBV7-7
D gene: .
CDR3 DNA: TGTGCTAGCAGCCTATCCGGGGGCTCCTATAATACACCCCTCCACTTT
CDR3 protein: CASSLSGGSYNTPLHF

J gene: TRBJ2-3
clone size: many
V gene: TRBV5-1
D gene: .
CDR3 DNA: TGCGCCAGCAGCTTGGTCGGGGGGCCGGGTACGCAGTATTTT
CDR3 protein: CASSLVGGPGTQYF

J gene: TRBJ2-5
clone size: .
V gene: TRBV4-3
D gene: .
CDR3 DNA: TGCGCCAGCAGCCAAGTCCACCGGGAGACCCAGTACTTC
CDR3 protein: CASSQVHRETQYF

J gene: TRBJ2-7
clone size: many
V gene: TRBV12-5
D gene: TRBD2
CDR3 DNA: TGTGCTAGTGGTTTGGTTCCCCCGGGCGGGAGAAACTACGAGCAGTACTTC
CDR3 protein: CASGLVPPGGRNYEQYF

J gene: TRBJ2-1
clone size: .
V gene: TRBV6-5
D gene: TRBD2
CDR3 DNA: TGTGCCAGCAGTTACCTAGCGGGACTTAATGAGCAGTTCTTC
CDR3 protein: CASSYLAGLNEQFF

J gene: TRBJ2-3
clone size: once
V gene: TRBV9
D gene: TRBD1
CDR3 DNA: TGTGCCAGCAGCCCCGGACAGGGGGAAGATACGCAGTATTTT
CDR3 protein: CASSPGQGEDTQYF

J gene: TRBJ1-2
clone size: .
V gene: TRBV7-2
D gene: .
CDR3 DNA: TGTGCCAGCAGCTCAGATTCCCGGGACACCGCTTTCCATGGCTACGCCTTC
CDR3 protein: CASSSDSRDTAFHGYAF

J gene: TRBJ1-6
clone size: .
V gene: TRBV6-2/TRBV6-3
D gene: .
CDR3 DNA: TGTGCCAGCAGAACAATGAGTTCACCCCTCCACTTT
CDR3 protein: CASRTMSSPLHF

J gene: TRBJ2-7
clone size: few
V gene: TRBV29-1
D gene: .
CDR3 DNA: TGCAGCGTGCAACACGGATCTCATACCTACGAGCAGTACTTC
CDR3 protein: CSVQHGSHTYEQYF

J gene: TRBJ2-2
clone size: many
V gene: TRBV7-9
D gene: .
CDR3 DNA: TGTGCCAGCGGGCCTAGCTTCACCGGGGAGCTGTTTTTT
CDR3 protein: CASGPSFTGELFF

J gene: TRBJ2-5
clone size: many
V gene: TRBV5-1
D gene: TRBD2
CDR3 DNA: TGCGCCAGCAGCTCCCCAAGCGGGAGGGAAGAGACCCAGTACTTC
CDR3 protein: CASSSPSGREETQYF

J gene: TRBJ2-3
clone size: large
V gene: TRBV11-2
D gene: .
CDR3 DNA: TGTGCCAGCAGCTTAGGAGCGGGACAATTTTCAGATACGCAGTATTTT
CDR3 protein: CASSLGAGQFSDTQYF

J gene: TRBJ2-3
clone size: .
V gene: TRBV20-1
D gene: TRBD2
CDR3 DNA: TGCAGTGCCTCCGGGACTAGCGGGGCATCAGATACGCAGTATTTT
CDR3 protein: CSASGTSGASDTQYF

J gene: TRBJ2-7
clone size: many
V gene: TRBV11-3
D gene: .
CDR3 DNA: TGTGCCAGCAGCTTAACGTTCTCTTCCTACGAGCAGTACTTC
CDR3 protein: CASSLTFSSYEQYF

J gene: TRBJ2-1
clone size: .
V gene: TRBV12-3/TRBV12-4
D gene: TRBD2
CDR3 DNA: TGTGCCAGCAGATACCGGGCGGGGGCCTACAATGAGCAGTTCTTC
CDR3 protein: CASRYRAGAYNEQFF

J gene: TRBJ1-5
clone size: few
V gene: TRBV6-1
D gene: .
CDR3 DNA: TGTGCCAGCAGTCAAGCGGGCCAGGGCTATACGAGCAATCAGCCCCAGCATTTT
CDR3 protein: CASSQAGQGYTSNQPQHF

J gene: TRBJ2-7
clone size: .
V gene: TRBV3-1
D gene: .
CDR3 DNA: TGTGCCAGCAGCCAAGAGATCCACGAGCAGTACTTC
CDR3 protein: CASSQEIHEQYF

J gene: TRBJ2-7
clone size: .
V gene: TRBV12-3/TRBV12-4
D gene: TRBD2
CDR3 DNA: TGTGCCAGCAGTTTAGGACGGGGGGACTCCTACGAGCAGTACTTC
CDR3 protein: CASSLGRGDSYEQYF

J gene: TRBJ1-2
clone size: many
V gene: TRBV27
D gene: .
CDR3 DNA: TGTGCCAGCAGTTTATGGGCAGGGGACTATGGCTACACCTTC
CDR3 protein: CASSLWAGDYGYTF

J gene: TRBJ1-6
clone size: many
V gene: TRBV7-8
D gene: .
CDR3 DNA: TGTGCCAGCAGCTTTTTGAAGCAGAATTCACCCCTCCACTTT
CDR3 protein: CASSFLKQNSPLHF

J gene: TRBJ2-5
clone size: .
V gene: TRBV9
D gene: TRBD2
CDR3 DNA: TGTGCCAGCAGCGCTAGCGGGGAACAAGAGACCCAGTACTTC
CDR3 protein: CASSASGEQETQYF

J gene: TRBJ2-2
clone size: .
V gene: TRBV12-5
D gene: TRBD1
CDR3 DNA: TGTGCCAGCGGTATGGACAGGGGAGGCACCGGGGAGCTGTTTTTT
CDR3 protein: CASGMDRGGTGELFF

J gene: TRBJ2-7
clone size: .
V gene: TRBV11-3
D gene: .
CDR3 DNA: TGTGCCAGCAGCCGGAGTAATAGGGGCTACGAGCAGTACTTC
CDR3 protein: CASSRSNRGYEQYF

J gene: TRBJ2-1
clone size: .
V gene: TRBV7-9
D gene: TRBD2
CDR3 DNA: TGTGCCAGCAGTCCAGGCCGACTAGCGGGAGATGGGGGTGATGAGCAGTTCTTC
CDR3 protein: CASSPGRLAGDGGDEQFF

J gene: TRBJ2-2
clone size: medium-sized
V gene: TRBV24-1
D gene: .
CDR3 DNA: TGTGCCACCAGTGTTGCCAGCGCGAACACCGGGGAGCTGTTTTTT
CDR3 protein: CATSVASANTGELFF

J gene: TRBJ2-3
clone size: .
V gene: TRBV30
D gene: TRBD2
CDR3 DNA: TGTGCCTGGAGTGCAAGCGGGGGTCTCCCGCAGTATTTT
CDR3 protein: CAWSASGGLPQYF

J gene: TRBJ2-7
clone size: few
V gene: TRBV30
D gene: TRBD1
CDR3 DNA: TGTGCCTGGAGACTAACAGGGGGCGGTTTCGAGCAGTACTTC
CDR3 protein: CAWRLTGGGFEQYF

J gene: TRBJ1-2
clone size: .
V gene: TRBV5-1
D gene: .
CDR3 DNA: TGCGCCAGCAGCCCCCTCAGGGGTAACTATGGCTACACCTTC
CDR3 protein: CASSPLRGNYGYTF

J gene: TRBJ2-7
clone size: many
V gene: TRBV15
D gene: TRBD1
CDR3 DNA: TGTGCCACCAGCAGTTCGCGACAGGGGGCCGAGCAGTACTTC
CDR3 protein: CATSSSRQGAEQYF

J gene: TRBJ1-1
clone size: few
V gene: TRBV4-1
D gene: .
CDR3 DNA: TGCGCCAGCAGCCAAGAGGGCAGGGGAGGAGCTGAAGCTTTCTTT
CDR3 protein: CASSQEGRGGAEAFF

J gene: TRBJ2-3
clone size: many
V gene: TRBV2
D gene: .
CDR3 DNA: TGTGCCAGCCAAACCCCGGGATTTGAGACAGATACGCAGTATTTT
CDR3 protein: CASQTPGFETDTQYF

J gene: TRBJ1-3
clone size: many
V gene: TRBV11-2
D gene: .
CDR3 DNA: TGTGCCAGCAGCTTAGAAAGGGGCTCTGGAAACACCATATATTTT
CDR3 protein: CASSLERGSGNTIYF